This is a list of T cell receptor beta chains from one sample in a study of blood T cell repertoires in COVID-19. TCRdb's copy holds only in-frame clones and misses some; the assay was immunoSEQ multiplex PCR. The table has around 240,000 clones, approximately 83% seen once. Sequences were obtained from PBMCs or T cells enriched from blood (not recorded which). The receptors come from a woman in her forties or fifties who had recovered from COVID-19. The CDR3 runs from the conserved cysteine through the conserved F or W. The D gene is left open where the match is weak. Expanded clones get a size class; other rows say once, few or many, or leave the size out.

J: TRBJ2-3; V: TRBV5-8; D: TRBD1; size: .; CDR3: CASSLDRAYTDTQYF; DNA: TGTGCCAGCAGCCTGGACAGGGCTTACACAGATACGCAGTATTTT
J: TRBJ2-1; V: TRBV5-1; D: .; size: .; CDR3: CASSPGGQEVVEQFF; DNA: TGCGCCAGCAGCCCCGGAGGTCAGGAGGTGGTTGAGCAGTTCTTC
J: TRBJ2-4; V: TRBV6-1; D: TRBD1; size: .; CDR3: CASSVLWTGDPYSIQYF; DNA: TGTGCCAGCAGTGTTCTTTGGACAGGAGATCCCTATAGCATTCAGTACTTC
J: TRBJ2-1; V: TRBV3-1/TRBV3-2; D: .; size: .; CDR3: CASSDIGTPTYNEQFF; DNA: TGTGCCAGCAGCGACATCGGGACTCCTACCTACAATGAGCAGTTCTTC
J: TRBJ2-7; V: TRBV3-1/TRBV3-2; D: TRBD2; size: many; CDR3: CASSQSRTSAYEQYF; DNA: TGTGCCAGCAGCCAATCTAGGACTAGCGCCTACGAGCAGTACTTC
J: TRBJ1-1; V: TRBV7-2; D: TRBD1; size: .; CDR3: CASSFYQGATTEAFF; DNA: TGTGCCAGCAGCTTTTACCAGGGGGCCACGACTGAAGCTTTCTTT
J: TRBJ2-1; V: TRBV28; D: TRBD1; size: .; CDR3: CASKTGTGIYNEQFF; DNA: TGTGCCAGCAAAACCGGGACAGGAATTTACAATGAGCAGTTCTTC
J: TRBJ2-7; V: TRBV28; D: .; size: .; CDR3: CASIPGQSLFEQYF; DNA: TGTGCCAGTATCCCGGGACAATCCTTGTTCGAGCAGTACTTC
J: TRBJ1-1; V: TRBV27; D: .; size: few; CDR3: CASSPRQVVRNTEAFF; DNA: TGTGCCAGCAGTCCAAGACAGGTAGTGCGGAACACTGAAGCTTTCTTT
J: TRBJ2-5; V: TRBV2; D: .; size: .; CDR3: CASRGGVGETQYF; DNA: TGTGCCAGCAGAGGGGGAGTAGGGGAGACCCAGTACTTC
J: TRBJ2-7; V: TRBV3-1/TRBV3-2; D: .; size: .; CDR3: CASSQLASYEQYF; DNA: TGTGCCAGCAGCCAACTAGCGAGCTACGAGCAGTACTTC
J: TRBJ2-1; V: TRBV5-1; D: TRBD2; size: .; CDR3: CASRETSGVSDNEQFF; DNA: TGCGCCAGCAGGGAGACTAGCGGGGTTTCGGACAATGAGCAGTTCTTC
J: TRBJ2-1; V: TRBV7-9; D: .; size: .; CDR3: CASSLGLAWVNEQFF; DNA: TGTGCCAGCAGCTTGGGCCTAGCATGGGTCAATGAGCAGTTCTTC
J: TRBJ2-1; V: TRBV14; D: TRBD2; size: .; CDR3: CASSRTSGRANEQFF; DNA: TGTGCCAGCAGCCGAACTAGCGGGAGGGCCAATGAGCAGTTCTTC
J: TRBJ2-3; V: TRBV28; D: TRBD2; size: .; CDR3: CASSSPWREANTQYF; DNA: TGTGCCAGCAGTTCCCCTTGGCGGGAGGCGAATACGCAGTATTTT
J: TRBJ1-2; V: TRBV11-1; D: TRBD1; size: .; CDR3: CASSLGEEQGAYGYTF; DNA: TGTGCCAGCAGCTTGGGAGAGGAGCAGGGGGCATATGGCTACACCTTC
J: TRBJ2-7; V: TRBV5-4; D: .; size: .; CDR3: CASSLMGNEQYF; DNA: TGTGCCAGCAGCTTGATGGGCAACGAGCAGTACTTC
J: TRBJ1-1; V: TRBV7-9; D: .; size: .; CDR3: CATDGEGVNTEAFF; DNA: TGTGCCACGGACGGGGAGGGCGTGAACACTGAAGCTTTCTTT
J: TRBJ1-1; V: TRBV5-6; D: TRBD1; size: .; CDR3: CASSLGTGNTEAFF; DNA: TGTGCCAGCAGCTTGGGGACAGGGAACACTGAAGCTTTCTTT
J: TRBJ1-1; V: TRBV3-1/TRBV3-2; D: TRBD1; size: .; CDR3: CASSQVQGVNTEAFF; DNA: TGTGCCAGCAGCCAAGTTCAGGGGGTGAACACTGAAGCTTTCTTT
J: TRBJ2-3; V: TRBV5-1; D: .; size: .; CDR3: CASSLPGLEGTQYF; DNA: TGCGCCAGCAGCTTGCCCGGGCTAGAGGGTACGCAGTATTTT
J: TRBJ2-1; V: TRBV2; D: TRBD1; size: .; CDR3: CASTRRQGRGNHYNEQFF; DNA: TGTGCCAGCACAAGGAGACAGGGTCGGGGTAACCATTACAATGAGCAGTTCTTC
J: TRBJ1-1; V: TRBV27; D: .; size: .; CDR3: CATLFTEAFF; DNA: TGTGCCACCTTGTTCACTGAAGCTTTCTTT
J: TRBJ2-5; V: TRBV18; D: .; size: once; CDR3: CASSVRNQETQYF; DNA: TGTGCCAGCTCCGTGCGGAACCAAGAGACCCAGTACTTC
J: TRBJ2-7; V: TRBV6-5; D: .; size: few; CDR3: CASSYTTQADEQYF; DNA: TGTGCCAGCAGTTACACCACTCAAGCGGACGAGCAGTACTTC
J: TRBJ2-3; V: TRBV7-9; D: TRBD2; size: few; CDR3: CASSPTSGRALSVVDTQYF; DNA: TGTGCCAGCAGCCCGACTAGCGGGAGGGCTCTGTCAGTGGTGGATACGCAGTATTTT
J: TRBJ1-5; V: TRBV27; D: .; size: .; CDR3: CASSTRGNQPQHF; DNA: TGTGCCAGCAGTACCCGGGGCAATCAGCCCCAGCATTTT
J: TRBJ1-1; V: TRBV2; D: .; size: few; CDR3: CASSEVLTNTEAFF; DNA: TGTGCCAGCAGTGAGGTACTCACGAACACTGAAGCTTTCTTT
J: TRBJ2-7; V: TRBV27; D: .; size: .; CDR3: CASSLAGGSHEQYF; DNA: TGTGCCAGCAGTTTAGCCGGGGGATCCCACGAGCAGTACTTC